Shown below are 28 T cell receptor beta chains from a single sample sequenced in a study of cytomegalovirus exposure and HLA in healthy donors. PCR was performed using 60 Vbeta and 13 Jbeta primers. Sequencing was performed with immunoSEQ multiplex PCR; in TCRdb, only in-frame clones are kept and a portion is missing. The table includes under 170,000 clones, about 76% detected once. The sequenced material came from PBMCs. Receptors originate from a human donor in good health.

This rearrangement joins TRBV10-2 to TRBJ1-5, with a possible D match to TRBD1 (6 bases). Germline loops: CDR1 WSHSY, CDR2 SAAADI. The germline V and J ends were trimmed by 2 bases and 6 bases, with 11 bases remaining between them. This CDR3 comprises 14 residues. The CDR3 nucleotides are TGCGCCAGCAGTGAGGACAGGTGGACTCAGCCCCAGCATTTT. Protein: CASSEDRWTQPQHF.

The rearrangement joins TRBV29-1 to TRBJ1-1; unclear D gene. Trimming removed 4 bases from V and 1 base from J, with 13 bases in between. This CDR3 is built from 14 residues. Per germline, CDR1 SQVTM and CDR2 ANQGSEA. CDR3 amino acids: CSVGQTAGNTEAFF. CDR3 nucleotide sequence: TGCAGCGTTGGCCAAACAGCGGGGAACACTGAAGCTTTCTTT. Filled out from reference TRBV29-1 and TRBJ1-1, the complete variable domain reads SAVISQKPSRDICQRGTSLTIQCQVDSQVTMMFWYRQQPGQSLTLIATANQGSEATYESGFVIDKFPISRPNLTFSTLTVSNMSPEDSSIYLCSVGQTAGNTEAFFGQGTRLTVV.

V and J are TRBV10-3 and TRBJ2-5, with 10 nucleotides matching TRBD1. Trimming removed 4 bases from V and 2 bases from J; junction bases left unmatched: 7. CDR1 ENHRY and CDR2 SYGVKD come from the germline V gene. The length of the CDR3 is 16 residues. CDR3 loop: CAISVTGGAGQETQYF. CDR3 coding DNA: TGTGCCATCAGTGTGACAGGGGGCGCTGGTCAAGAGACCCAGTACTTC.

The chain employs TRBV19 and TRBJ1-5, with 11 nucleotides matching TRBD1. The ends lost 1 base at V and 6 bases at J; junction bases unmatched: 8. The CDR3 has 17 residues. Germline V gene lookup returns CDR1 LNHDA and CDR2 SQIVND (reference sequence). Here the CDR3 DNA reads TGTGCCAGTAGTATAGTCCGGACAGGGGGCTTGAGTCAGCCCCAGCATTTT. Its protein product is CASSIVRTGGLSQPQHF.

The J gene is TRBJ2-2, the V gene TRBV27, with D perhaps matching TRBD1 (6 bases). Trimming shortened V by 2 bases and J by 6 bases, and 16 bases separated the two germline ends. This CDR3 has 16 amino acids. The germline V gene has CDR1 MNHEY and CDR2 SMNVEV (reference sequence). This CDR3 reads CASSLQQGRKAGELFF. CDR3 nucleotides: TGTGCCAGCAGTTTACAGCAGGGGAGAAAGGCCGGGGAGCTGTTTTTT.

The rearrangement joins TRBV30 to TRBJ1-1; 7 bases match TRBD1. Germline V CDR1 and CDR2: GTSNPN, SVGIG (reference sequence). With V trimmed by 3 bases and J by 1 base, 5 bases remained unmatched. This CDR3 has 14 residues. The CDR3 DNA reads TGTGCCTGGAGCCCGGGACAGCCGAACACTGAAGCTTTCTTT. As protein: CAWSPGQPNTEAFF.

The chain joins TRBV27 to TRBJ2-7, with 7 positions matching TRBD2. The germline CDR1 and CDR2 sequences are MNHEY and SMNVEV (reference sequence). J was trimmed by 2 bases and V by 7 bases; bases with no gene match: 5. The CDR3 is 13 residues long. The CDR3 DNA follows: TGTGCCAGCACGCCCGGGGGGACCTACGAGCAGTACTTC. This codes for CASTPGGTYEQYF.

The chain employs TRBV2 and TRBJ2-1; the D gene is possibly TRBD1 (6 bases). The CDR3 loop spans 12 amino acids. The germline gives CDR1 SNHLY, CDR2 FYNNEI. Trimming stripped 6 bases from V and 7 bases from J, with 10 bases between. The CDR3 spells CASSLTGNEQFF. CDR3 sequence (DNA): TGTGCCAGCAGCCTAACAGGGAATGAGCAGTTCTTC.

V gene TRBV28 combines with J gene TRBJ2-5; TRBD2 matches 9 bases. This CDR3 has 15 amino acids. With 5 bases clipped from V and 5 bases from J, the junction kept 9 bases outside the gene matches. From germline, CDR1 is MDHEN and CDR2 SYDVKM. Here the CDR3 DNA reads TGTGCCAGCAGTGAACCAAGGACTAGCGCGGAGACCCAGTACTTC. This sequence encodes CASSEPRTSAETQYF.

This sequence joins TRBV5-4 and TRBJ2-3; D is undetermined. Trimming pared 4 bases from V and 8 bases from J, leaving 20 bases between. CDR1 and CDR2 (germline): SGHNT, YYREEE (reference sequence). There are 15 residues in the CDR3. The CDR3 DNA reads as TGTGCCAGCAGCACCCGGAGTTCCTCGCGTCGTACGCAGTATTTT. It encodes CASSTRSSSRRTQYF.

This clone was picked up a small number of times. The chain has TRBV5-1 and TRBJ1-2, with 8 nucleotides matching TRBD1. The V gene end was trimmed by 5 bases and the J gene end by 4 bases; junction bases not matched to a gene: 13. The CDR3 length is 16 residues. Germline assignment: CDR1 SGHRS and CDR2 YFSETQ. CDR3 sequence: CASSRTGSLDSYGYTF. The CDR3 nucleotides read TGCGCCAGCAGTAGGACAGGGAGTTTGGACAGCTATGGCTACACCTTC.

The chain has TRBV27 and TRBJ2-2; D is unclear. This CDR3 is 13 amino acids long. Germline CDR1 MNHEY, CDR2 SMNVEV (reference sequence). The V end was cut by 3 bases, the J end by 4 bases, with 6 bases between. In DNA, the CDR3 is TGTGCCAGCAGTTTTCAGTTCACCGGGGAGCTGTTTTTT. It specifies CASSFQFTGELFF.

J is TRBJ1-4 and V is TRBV2, with 11 bases identical to TRBD1. Germline CDR1 SNHLY, CDR2 FYNNEI. This CDR3 is 14 amino acids long. V shed 7 bases and J 5 bases; nucleotides not matched to a gene: 3. CDR3 bases: TGTGCCAGCACTAGGGACAGGGGGAATGAAAAACTGTTTTTT. Translation gives CASTRDRGNEKLFF.

The chain joins TRBV28 to TRBJ2-7, with 12 bases fitting TRBD2. The trim removed 6 bases at V and 3 bases at J, leaving 9 bases unmatched. The germline V gene has CDR1 MDHEN and CDR2 SYDVKM. There are 16 residues in the CDR3. The CDR3 DNA sequence: TGTGCCAGCAGGGTAAATGGACTAGCGGGAAACTACGAGCAGTACTTC. Translating gives CASRVNGLAGNYEQYF.

The V gene is TRBV5-1, the J gene TRBJ2-1; 9 nucleotides align to TRBD1. The CDR3 covers 15 residues. Germline V gene data show CDR1 as SGHRS and CDR2 as YFSETQ. After removal of 4 bases from V and 6 bases from J, the junction contained 8 bases not matched to a gene. CDR3 sequence: CASSNTGGLVNEQFF. The CDR3 DNA is TGCGCCAGCAGCAACACAGGGGGCTTAGTCAATGAGCAGTTCTTC.

The chain is built from TRBV9 and TRBJ2-7, with 10 positions matching TRBD1. The CDR3 covers 14 residues. V shed 3 bases and J 6 bases; nucleotides not matched to a gene: 6. From germline, CDR1 is SGDLS and CDR2 YYNGEE. In nucleotides, the CDR3 is TGTGCCAGCAGCGCCGGGACAGGGGTATCCGAGCAGTACTTC. Protein sequence: CASSAGTGVSEQYF.

In this sample, this clone turned up once. This chain joins TRBV15 and TRBJ1-3; D gene unclear. Germline V gene lookup returns CDR1 LNHNV and CDR2 YYDKDF (reference sequence). Deletions cut 0 bases from V and 0 bases from J, with 6 bases between. The CDR3 length is 15 residues. CDR3: CATSREAVSGNTIYF. The DNA of the CDR3 is TGTGCCACCAGCAGAGAGGCAGTCTCTGGAAACACCATATATTTT.

The CDR3 DNA sequence: TGTGCCATCAGTGAGTCCGGACAGTTCTACGAGCAGTACTTC. The encoded protein is CAISESGQFYEQYF. This chain connects TRBV10-3 to TRBJ2-7; possibly TRBD1 for D (6 bases). This CDR3 contains 14 residues. V lost 0 bases to trimming and J lost 3 bases, with 9 bases between them. Germline values: CDR1 ENHRY, CDR2 SYGVKD.

The V call is TRBV7-6, the J call TRBJ2-1, with a possible D match to TRBD2 (5 bases). Per the germline V gene, CDR1 is SGHVS and CDR2 is FNYEAQ. The CDR3 consists of 15 residues. Between the trimmed V and J ends, which lost 1 base and 0 bases, there was a span of 7 bases. CDR3 coding DNA: TGTGCCAGCAGCTTAGAGCGGAGCTCCTACAATGAGCAGTTCTTC. As protein: CASSLERSSYNEQFF.

V usage is TRBV5-1 and J usage is TRBJ1-5, with D unresolved. Germline V gene data show CDR1 as SGHRS and CDR2 as YFSETQ. With 5 bases removed from V and 2 bases from J, the gap between germline ends came to 11 bases. This CDR3 is 14 amino acids long. The CDR3 reads CASRPTMGNQPQHF. CDR3 in DNA: TGCGCCAGCAGACCGACAATGGGCAATCAGCCCCAGCATTTT.

The chain is built from TRBV5-8 and TRBJ2-6; 9 bases map to TRBD1. The CDR3 has 14 amino acids. Looked up from germline, CDR1 is SGHTS and CDR2 is YDEGEE. Trimming cost V 10 bases and J 0 bases; bases outside gene matches: 2. The CDR3 sequence is CAGTGISGANVLTF. In DNA form, the CDR3 reads TGTGCCGGGACAGGGATCTCTGGGGCCAACGTCCTGACTTTC.

The chain joins TRBV19 to TRBJ1-2; 11 bases are a match to TRBD1. The CDR3 has 15 residues. The junction had 5 bases not matched to a gene; V was cut back by 5 bases and J by 3 bases. Germline V gives CDR1 LNHDA, CDR2 SQIVND (reference sequence). The CDR3 protein is CASSGGQGAYYGYTF. The DNA of the CDR3 is TGTGCCAGTAGTGGTGGACAGGGGGCTTACTATGGCTACACCTTC.

A note on this clone: At one end, the junction sequence differs from germline, possibly due to a read error. This chain connects TRBV5-1 to TRBJ2-1, with TRBD2 matching over 7 bases. Germline V lookup: CDR1 SGHRS, CDR2 YFSETQ. The CDR3 runs to 18 residues. DNA for the CDR3: TGCGCCAGCTCCTCTGGCGCAAGGGGCGGGAGCTCCTACAATAAGCAGTTCTTC. It encodes CASSSGARGGSSYNKQFF. Based on the CDR3 plus reference TRBV5-1 and TRBJ2-1, the full variable domain is KAGVTQTPRYLIKTRGQQVTLSCSPISGHRSVSWYQQTPGQGLQFLFEYFSETQRNKGNFPGRFSGRQFSNSRSEMNVSTLELGDSALYLCASSSGARGGSSYNKQFFGPGTRLTVL.

This clone has a single count. The rearrangement joins TRBV7-9 to TRBJ2-3, with 10 bases matching TRBD2. V was pared by 2 bases and J by 4 bases, with 6 bases of the junction left unmatched. Germline CDR1 reads SEHNR; CDR2 reads FQNEAQ (reference sequence). The CDR3 is made up of 16 amino acids. The CDR3 reads CASSLLAGVVADTQYF. As DNA, the CDR3 is TGTGCCAGCAGCTTACTAGCGGGAGTTGTGGCAGATACGCAGTATTTT.

On this clone: The junction departs from the called germline gene at one end, perhaps through a read error. The V and J genes are TRBV7-9 and TRBJ1-1; unclear D gene. The germline gives CDR1 SEHNR, CDR2 FQNEAQ (reference sequence). This CDR3 has 12 residues. The CDR3 DNA follows: TGTTCCAGCGGTATACAGAACACTGAAGCTTTCTTT. Protein: CSSGIQNTEAFF.

This chain connects TRBV6-4 to TRBJ2-1; TRBD2 agrees at 7 bases. The V gene's germline CDR1 is MRHNA and CDR2 SNTAGT. Trimming removed 0 bases from V and 13 bases from J; junction bases left unmatched: 6. CDR3 length: 13 residues. CDR3 coding DNA: TGTGCCAGCAGTGACTCTTGGGGGGGGGAACAGTTCTTC. Amino acids: CASSDSWGGEQFF.

The chain employs TRBV5-1 and TRBJ2-3; TRBD1 is a possible D gene (5 bases). Germline V gives CDR1 SGHRS, CDR2 YFSETQ. This CDR3 spans 16 amino acids. Deletions cut 4 bases from V and 2 bases from J, with 17 bases between. CDR3 loop: CASSPWRDRATDTQYF. The CDR3 nucleotides are TGCGCCAGCAGCCCATGGCGCGACAGAGCCACAGATACGCAGTATTTT.

The gene calls are TRBV2 and TRBJ1-1; D gene unclear. This CDR3 is 15 amino acids long. V was cut by 7 bases and J by 0 bases, with 15 bases left in between. CDR1 is SNHLY, CDR2 FYNNEI, per germline. The CDR3 DNA reads as TGTGCCAGCAATTCTTCGCCGGGGATGAACACTGAAGCTTTCTTT. Its protein is CASNSSPGMNTEAFF.